This TCR beta chain was identified during a study of shared T cell receptors in the human thymus. Profiled with immunoSEQ multiplex PCR; TCRdb holds only in-frame clones, not every one. Here the sample spans almost 550,000 clones, approximately 80% being singletons. There are 18 residues in the CDR3. V shed 4 bases, J shed 1 base, and the junction held 8 bases outside the gene matches. Per the germline V gene, CDR1 is LGHNA and CDR2 is YNFKEQ. The data were also submitted as part of a second study, on human thymus T cells. This second study says: Samples came from healthy Finnish infants during open corrective cardiac surgery. Corrective heart surgery yielded the resections from which the thymus tissue came. Thymic as well as blood repertoires seemed to favor certain V and J genes unevenly. Unrelated individuals reportedly shared highly overlapping thymic TCR repertoires.

This receptor was taken from a boy less than two years old with a congenital heart defect. The J gene is TRBJ2-7, the V gene TRBV4-2, with 15 bases matching TRBD2. Input material: thymocytes. As DNA, the CDR3 is TGTGCCAGCAGCCTACACATCGGACTAGCGGGAGGGTCCTACGAGCAGTACTTC. Amino acids: CASSLHIGLAGGSYEQYF.